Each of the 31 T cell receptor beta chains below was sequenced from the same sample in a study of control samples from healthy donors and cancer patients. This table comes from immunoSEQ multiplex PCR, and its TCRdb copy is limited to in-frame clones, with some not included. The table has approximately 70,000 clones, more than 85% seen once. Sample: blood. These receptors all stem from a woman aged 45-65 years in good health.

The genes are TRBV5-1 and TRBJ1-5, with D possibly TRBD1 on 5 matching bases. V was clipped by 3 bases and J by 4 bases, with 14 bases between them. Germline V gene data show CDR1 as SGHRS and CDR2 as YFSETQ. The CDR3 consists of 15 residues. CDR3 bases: TGCGCCAGCAGCTCAGGGTCCGGGAGGAATCAGCCCCAGCATTTT. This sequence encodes CASSSGSGRNQPQHF.

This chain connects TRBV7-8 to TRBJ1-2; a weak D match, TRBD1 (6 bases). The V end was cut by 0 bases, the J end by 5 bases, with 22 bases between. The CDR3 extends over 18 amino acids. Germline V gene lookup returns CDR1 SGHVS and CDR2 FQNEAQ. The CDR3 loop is CASSLAGTSVRGRYGYTF. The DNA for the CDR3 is TGTGCCAGCAGCTTAGCCGGGACATCGGTACGGGGACGTTATGGCTACACCTTC.

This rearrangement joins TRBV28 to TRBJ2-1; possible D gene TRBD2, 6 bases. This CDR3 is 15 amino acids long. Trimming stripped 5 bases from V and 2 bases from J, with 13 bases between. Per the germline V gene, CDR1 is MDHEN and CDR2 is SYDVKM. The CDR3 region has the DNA TGTGCCAGCAGTCCGGCGGGACTCGCCTACAATGAGCAGTTCTTC. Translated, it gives CASSPAGLAYNEQFF. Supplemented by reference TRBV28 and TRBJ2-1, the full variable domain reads DVKVTQSSRYLVKRTGEKVFLECVQDMDHENMFWYRQDPGLGLRLIYFSYDVKMKEKGDIPEGYSVSREKKERFSLILESASTNQTSMYLCASSPAGLAYNEQFFGPGTRLTVL.

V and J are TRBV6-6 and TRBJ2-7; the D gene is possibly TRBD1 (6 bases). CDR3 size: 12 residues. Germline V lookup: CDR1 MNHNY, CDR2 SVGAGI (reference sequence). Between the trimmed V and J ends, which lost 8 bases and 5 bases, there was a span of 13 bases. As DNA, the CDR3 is TGTGCCAGCCGGGGAGAGGGGGACGAGCAGTACTTC. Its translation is CASRGEGDEQYF.

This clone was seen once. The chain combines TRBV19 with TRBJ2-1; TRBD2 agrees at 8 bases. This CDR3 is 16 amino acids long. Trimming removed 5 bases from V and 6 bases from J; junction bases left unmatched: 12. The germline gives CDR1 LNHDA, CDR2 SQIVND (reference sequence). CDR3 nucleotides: TGTGCCAGTAGTGGTAGGGAGCGGGAGCTCTCCAATGAGCAGTTCTTC. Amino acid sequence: CASSGRERELSNEQFF.

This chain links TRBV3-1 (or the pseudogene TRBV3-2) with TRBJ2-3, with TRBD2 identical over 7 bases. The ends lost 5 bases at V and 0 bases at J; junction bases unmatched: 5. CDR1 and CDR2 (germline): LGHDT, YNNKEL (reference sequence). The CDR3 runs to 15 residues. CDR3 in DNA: TGTGCCAGCAGCTCGCGGGGGTCTAGCACAGATACGCAGTATTTT. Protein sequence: CASSSRGSSTDTQYF.

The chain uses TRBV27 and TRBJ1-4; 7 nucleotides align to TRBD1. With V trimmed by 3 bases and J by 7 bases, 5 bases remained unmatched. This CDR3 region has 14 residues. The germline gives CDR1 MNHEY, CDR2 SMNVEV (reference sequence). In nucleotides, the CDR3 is TGTGCCAGCAGTTTGACAGGGTGGAGTGAAAAACTGTTTTTT. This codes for CASSLTGWSEKLFF.

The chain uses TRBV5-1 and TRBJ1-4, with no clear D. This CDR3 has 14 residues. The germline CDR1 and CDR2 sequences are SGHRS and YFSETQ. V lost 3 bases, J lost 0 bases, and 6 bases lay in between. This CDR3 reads CASSSGATNEKLFF. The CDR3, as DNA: TGCGCCAGCAGCTCCGGGGCAACTAATGAAAAACTGTTTTTT.

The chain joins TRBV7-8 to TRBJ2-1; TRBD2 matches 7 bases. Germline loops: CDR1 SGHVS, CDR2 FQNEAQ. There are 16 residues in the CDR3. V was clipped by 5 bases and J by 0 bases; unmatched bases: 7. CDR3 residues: CASSTWRGSSYNEQFF. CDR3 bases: TGTGCCAGCAGCACGTGGCGGGGGAGCTCCTACAATGAGCAGTTCTTC. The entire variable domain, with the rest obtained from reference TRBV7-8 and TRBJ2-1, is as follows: GAGVSQSPRYKVAKRGQDVALRCDPISGHVSLFWYQQALGQGPEFLTYFQNEAQLDKSGLPSDRFFAERPEGSVSTLKIQRTQQEDSAVYLCASSTWRGSSYNEQFFGPGTRLTVL.

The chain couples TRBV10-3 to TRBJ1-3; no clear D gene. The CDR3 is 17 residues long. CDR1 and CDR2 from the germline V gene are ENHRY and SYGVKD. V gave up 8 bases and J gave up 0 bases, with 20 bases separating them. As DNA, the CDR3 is TGTGCCATCGAGGGCAGATTAGGCGGCAGCTCTGGAAACACCATATATTTT. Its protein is CAIEGRLGGSSGNTIYF.

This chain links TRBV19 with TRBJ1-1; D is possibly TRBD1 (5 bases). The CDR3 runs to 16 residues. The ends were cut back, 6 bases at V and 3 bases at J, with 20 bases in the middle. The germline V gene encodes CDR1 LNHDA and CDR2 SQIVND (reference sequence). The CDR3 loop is CASSHRTGTSYTEAFF. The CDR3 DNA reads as TGTGCCAGTAGCCACCGTACCGGGACGTCGTACACTGAAGCTTTCTTT.

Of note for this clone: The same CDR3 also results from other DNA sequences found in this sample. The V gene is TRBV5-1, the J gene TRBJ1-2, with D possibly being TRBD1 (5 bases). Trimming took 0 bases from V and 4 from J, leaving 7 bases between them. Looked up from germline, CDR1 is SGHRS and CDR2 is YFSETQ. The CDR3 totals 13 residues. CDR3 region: CASSLAGGYGYTF. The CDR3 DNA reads TGCGCCAGCAGCTTGGCGGGGGGCTATGGCTACACCTTC.

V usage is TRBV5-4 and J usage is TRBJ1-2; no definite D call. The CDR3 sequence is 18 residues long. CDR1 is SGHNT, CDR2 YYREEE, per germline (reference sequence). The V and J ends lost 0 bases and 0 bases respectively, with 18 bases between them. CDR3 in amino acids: CASSLARGGGGSNYGYTF. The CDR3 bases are TGTGCCAGCAGCTTGGCCCGTGGAGGAGGAGGCTCTAACTATGGCTACACCTTC.

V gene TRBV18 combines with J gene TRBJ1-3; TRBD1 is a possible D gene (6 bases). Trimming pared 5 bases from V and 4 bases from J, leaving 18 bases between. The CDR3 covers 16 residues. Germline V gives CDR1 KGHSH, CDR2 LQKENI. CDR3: CASSTGGAPTGNTIYF. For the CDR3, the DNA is TGTGCCAGCTCAACCGGGGGGGCGCCGACCGGAAACACCATATATTTT. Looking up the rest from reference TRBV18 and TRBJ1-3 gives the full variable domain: NAGVMQNPRHLVRRRGQEARLRCSPMKGHSHVYWYRQLPEEGLKFMVYLQKENIIDESGMPKERFSAEFPKEGPSILRIQQVVRGDSAAYFCASSTGGAPTGNTIYFGEGSWLTVV.

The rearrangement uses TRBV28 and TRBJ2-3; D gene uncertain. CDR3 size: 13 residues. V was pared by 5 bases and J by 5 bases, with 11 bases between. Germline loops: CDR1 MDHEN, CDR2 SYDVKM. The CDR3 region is CASSKRSGDTQYF. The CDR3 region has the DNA TGTGCCAGCAGTAAAAGAAGTGGAGATACGCAGTATTTT.

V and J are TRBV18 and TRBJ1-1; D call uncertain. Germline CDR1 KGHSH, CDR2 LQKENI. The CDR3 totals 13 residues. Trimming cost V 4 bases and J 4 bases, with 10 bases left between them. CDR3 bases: TGTGCCAGCTCACAGGAAAGAACCACTGAAGCTTTCTTT. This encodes CASSQERTTEAFF. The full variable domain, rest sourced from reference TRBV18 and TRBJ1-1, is NAGVMQNPRHLVRRRGQEARLRCSPMKGHSHVYWYRQLPEEGLKFMVYLQKENIIDESGMPKERFSAEFPKEGPSILRIQQVVRGDSAAYFCASSQERTTEAFFGQGTRLTVV.

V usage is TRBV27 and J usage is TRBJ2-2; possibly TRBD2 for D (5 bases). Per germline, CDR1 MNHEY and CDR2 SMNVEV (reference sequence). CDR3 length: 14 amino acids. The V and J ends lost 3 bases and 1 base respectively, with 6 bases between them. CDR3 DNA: TGTGCCAGCAGTTTCCGGGGGAACACCGGGGAGCTGTTTTTT. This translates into CASSFRGNTGELFF.

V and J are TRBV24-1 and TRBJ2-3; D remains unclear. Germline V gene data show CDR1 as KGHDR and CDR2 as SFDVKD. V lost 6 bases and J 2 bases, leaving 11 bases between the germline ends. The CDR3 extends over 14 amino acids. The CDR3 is CATSMRPYTDTQYF. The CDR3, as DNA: TGTGCCACCAGTATGCGACCATACACAGATACGCAGTATTTT.

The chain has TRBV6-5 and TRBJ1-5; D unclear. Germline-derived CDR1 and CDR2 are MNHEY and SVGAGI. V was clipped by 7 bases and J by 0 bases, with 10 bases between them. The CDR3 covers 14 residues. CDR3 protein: CASKGAYSNQPQHF. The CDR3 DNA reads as TGTGCCAGCAAGGGAGCTTATAGCAATCAGCCCCAGCATTTT.

The CDR3 loop is CASSIEGADNSPLHF. CDR3 DNA: TGTGCCAGTAGTATCGAGGGCGCGGATAATTCACCCCTCCACTTT. This sequence joins TRBV19 and TRBJ1-6, with D hard to call. This CDR3 contains 15 residues. Germline V CDR1 and CDR2: LNHDA, SQIVND (reference sequence). V dropped 3 bases and J dropped 5 bases, with 11 bases sitting between them.

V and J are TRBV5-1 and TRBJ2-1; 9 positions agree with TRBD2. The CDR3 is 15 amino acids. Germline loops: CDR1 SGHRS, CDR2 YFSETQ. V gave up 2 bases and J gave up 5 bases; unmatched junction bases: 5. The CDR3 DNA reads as TGCGCCAGCAGCTTCACTAGCGGGCACGACAATGAGCAGTTCTTC. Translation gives CASSFTSGHDNEQFF.

CDR3 residues: CASSLRTGANEQFF. The CDR3, as DNA: TGTGCCAGCTCACTGAGAACAGGGGCCAATGAGCAGTTCTTC. The rearrangement joins TRBV18 to TRBJ2-1, with 7 bases aligning to TRBD1. Germline CDR1 and CDR2: KGHSH and LQKENI. After removal of 4 bases from V and 6 bases from J, the junction contained 6 bases not matched to a gene. This CDR3 has 14 amino acids.

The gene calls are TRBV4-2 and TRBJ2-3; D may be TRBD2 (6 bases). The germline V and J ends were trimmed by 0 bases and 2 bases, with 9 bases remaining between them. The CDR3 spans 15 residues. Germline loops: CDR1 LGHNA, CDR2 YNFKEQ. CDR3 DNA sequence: TGTGCCAGCAGCCAAGAGGGGGGATCCACAGATACGCAGTATTTT. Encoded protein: CASSQEGGSTDTQYF.

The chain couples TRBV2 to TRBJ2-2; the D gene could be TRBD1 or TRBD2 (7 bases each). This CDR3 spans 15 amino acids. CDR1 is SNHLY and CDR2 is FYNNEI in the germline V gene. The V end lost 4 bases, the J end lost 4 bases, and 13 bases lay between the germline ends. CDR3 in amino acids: CASSAQGGGTGELFF. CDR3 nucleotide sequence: TGTGCCAGCAGTGCCCAGGGGGGGGGCACCGGGGAGCTGTTTTTT.

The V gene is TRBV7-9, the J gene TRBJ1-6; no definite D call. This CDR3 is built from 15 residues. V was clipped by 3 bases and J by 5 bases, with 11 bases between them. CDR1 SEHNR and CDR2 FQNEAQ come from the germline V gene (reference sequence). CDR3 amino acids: CASSFGHGNNSPLHF. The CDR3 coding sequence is TGTGCCAGCAGCTTCGGGCACGGAAATAATTCACCCCTCCACTTT.

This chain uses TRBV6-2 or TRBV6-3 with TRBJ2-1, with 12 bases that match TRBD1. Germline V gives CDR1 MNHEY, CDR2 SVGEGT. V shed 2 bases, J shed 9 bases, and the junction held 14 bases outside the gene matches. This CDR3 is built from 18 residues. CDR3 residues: CASSYPSGQGARNTEQFF. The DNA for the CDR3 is TGTGCCAGCAGTTACCCGTCGGGACAGGGGGCGCGTAATACTGAGCAGTTCTTC.

The CDR3 DNA follows: TGTGCCAGCAGTTGGACAGAGAACTATGGCTACACCTTC. The encoded protein is CASSWTENYGYTF. The chain combines TRBV6-5 with TRBJ1-2, with D tentatively TRBD1 (6 bases). V gave up 4 bases and J gave up 2 bases, with 8 bases separating them. CDR1 and CDR2 from the germline V gene are MNHEY and SVGAGI. The CDR3 covers 13 residues.

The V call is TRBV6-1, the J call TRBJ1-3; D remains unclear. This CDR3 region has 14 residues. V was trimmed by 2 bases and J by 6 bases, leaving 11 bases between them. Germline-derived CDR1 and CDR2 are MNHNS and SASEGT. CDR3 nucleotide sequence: TGTGCCAGCAGTGAATCGGCAGCCGAAAACACCATATATTTT. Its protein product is CASSESAAENTIYF.

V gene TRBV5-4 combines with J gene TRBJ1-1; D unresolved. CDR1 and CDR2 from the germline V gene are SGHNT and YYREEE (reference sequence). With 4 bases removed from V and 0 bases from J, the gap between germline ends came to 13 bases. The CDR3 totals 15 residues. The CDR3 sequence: CASSPGLGMNTEAFF. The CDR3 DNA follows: TGTGCCAGCAGCCCCGGCCTGGGGATGAACACTGAAGCTTTCTTT.

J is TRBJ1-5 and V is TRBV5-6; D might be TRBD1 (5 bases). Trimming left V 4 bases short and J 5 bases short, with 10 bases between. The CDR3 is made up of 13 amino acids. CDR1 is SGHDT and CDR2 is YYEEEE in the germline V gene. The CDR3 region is CASSGGVYQPQHF. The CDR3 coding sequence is TGTGCCAGCAGCGGGGGAGTCTATCAGCCCCAGCATTTT.

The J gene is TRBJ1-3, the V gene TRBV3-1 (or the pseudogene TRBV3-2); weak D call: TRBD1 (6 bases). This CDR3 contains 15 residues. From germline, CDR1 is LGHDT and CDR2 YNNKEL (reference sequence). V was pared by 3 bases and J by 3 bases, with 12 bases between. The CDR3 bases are TGTGCCAGCAGCCAGTCACAGGGATTTGGAAACACCATATATTTT. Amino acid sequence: CASSQSQGFGNTIYF.